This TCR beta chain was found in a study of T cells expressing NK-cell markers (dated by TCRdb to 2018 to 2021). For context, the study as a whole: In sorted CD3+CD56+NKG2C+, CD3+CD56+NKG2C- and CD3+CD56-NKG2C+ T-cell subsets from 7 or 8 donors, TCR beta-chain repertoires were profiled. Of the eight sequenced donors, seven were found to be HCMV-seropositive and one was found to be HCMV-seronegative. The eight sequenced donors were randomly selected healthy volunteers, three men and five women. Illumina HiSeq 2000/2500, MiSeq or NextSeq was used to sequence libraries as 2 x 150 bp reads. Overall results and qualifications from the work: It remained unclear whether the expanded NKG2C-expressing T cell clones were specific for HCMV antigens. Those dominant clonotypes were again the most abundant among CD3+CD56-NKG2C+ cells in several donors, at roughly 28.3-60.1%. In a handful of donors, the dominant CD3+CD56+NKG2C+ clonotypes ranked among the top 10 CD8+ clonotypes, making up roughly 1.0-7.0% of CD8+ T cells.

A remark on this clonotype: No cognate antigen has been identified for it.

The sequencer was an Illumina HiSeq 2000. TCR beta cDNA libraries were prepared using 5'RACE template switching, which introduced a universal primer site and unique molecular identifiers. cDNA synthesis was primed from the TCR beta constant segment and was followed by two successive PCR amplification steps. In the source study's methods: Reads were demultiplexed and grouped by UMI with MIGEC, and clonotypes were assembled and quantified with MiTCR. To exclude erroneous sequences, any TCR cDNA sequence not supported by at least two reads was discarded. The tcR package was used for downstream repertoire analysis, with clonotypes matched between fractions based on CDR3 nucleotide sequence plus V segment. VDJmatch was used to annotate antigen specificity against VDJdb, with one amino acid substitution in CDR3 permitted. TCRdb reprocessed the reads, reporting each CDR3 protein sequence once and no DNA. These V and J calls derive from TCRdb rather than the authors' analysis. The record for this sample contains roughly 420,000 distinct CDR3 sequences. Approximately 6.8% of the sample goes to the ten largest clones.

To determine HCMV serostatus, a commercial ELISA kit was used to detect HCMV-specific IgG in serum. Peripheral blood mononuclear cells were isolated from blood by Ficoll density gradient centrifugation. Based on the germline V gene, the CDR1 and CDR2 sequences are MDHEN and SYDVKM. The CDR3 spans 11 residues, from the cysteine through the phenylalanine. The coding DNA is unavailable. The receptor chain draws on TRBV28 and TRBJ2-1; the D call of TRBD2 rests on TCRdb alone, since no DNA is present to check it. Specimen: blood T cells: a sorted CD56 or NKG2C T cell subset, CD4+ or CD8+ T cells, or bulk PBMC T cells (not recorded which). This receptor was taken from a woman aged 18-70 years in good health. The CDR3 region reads CASRLEGEQFF. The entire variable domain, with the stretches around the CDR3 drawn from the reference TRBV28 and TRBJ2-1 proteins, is DVKVTQSSRYLVKRTGEKVFLECVQDMDHENMFWYRQDPGLGLRLIYFSYDVKMKEKGDIPEGYSVSREKKERFSLILESASTNQTSMYLCASRLEGEQFFGPGTRLTVL.